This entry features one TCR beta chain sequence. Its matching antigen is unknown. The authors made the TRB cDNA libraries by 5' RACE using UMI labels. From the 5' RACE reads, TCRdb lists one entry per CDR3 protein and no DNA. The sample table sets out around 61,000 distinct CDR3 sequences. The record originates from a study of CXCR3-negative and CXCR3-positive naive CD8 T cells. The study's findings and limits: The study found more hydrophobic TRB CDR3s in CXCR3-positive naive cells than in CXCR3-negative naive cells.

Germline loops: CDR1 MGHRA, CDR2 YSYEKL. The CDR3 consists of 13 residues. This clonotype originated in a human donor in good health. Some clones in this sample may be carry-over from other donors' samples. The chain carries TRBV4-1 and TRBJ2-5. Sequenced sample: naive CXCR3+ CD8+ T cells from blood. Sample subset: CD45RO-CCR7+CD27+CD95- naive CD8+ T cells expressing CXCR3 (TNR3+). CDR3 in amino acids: CASSQYAQETQYF.